This T cell receptor beta chain stems from a study of CD8+ T cells in alopecia areata. CDR1 and CDR2 (germline): DFQATT, SNEGSKA (reference sequence). Trimming took 6 bases from V and 4 from J; bases not matched to a gene: 3. The CDR3 length is 11 residues. Researchers picked out CD4+ and CD8+ T cells from PBMCs by sorting. Reverse transcription of extracted RNA yielded cDNA, which provided the sequencing template. Sequencing used immunoSEQ multiplex PCR; TCRdb keeps in-frame clones, though not all of them. The sample has 110,000 to 150,000 clones; roughly 64% are singletons. The sequencing here drew on CD4+ T cells sorted from blood, taken at week 0. The chain uses TRBV20-1 and TRBJ2-7, with 7 bases that match TRBD2. This clonotype originated in a human donor with alopecia areata. CDR3: CSAASGYEQYF. CDR3 DNA: TGCAGTGCGGCTAGCGGTTACGAGCAGTACTTC.